The rows below give T cell receptor beta chains drawn from one sample of a study of T cell responses to AZD1222 COVID-19 vaccine. Profiled with immunoSEQ multiplex PCR; TCRdb holds only in-frame clones, not every one. The sample has 90,000 or so clones, about 89% seen once. The starting material was peripheral blood, obtained 28 days after the second AZD1222 dose. Source of these receptors: an adult who received the AZD1222 COVID-19 vaccine. Each CDR3 is given with its conserved first and last residue. D genes are given only for firm matches. A row's size may be missing; if present it is once, few, many or a size class.

cdr3_length | j_call | d_call | clone_size | v_call | cdr3_aa | cdr3_nt
13 | TRBJ1-5 | NA | NA | TRBV19 | CASSSGGVQPQHF | TGTGCCAGTAGTAGCGGGGGGGTTCAGCCCCAGCATTTT
13 | TRBJ2-4 | TRBD2 | NA | TRBV3-1/TRBV3-2 | CASSPGLAGVQYF | TGTGCCAGCAGCCCGGGACTAGCGGGGGTTCAGTACTTC
14 | TRBJ1-1 | NA | NA | TRBV5-5 | CASSSRTVNTEAFF | TGTGCCAGCAGCTCCAGGACAGTCAACACTGAAGCTTTCTTT
16 | TRBJ1-2 | TRBD1 | NA | TRBV4-1 | CASSQVTGGFNYGYTF | TGCGCCAGCAGCCAAGTGACAGGGGGATTTAACTATGGCTACACCTTC
15 | TRBJ2-1 | TRBD1 | NA | TRBV18 | CASPRDRGKGNEQFF | TGTGCCAGCCCGCGTGACAGGGGGAAGGGGAATGAGCAGTTCTTC
15 | TRBJ2-7 | TRBD2 | NA | TRBV4-3 | CASSLGTSPTYEQYF | TGCGCCAGCAGCCTAGGGACTAGCCCGACCTACGAGCAGTACTTC
14 | TRBJ2-3 | TRBD2 | NA | TRBV5-5 | CASSLAGGANTQYF | TGTGCCAGCAGCTTGGCCGGGGGGGCCAATACGCAGTATTTT
15 | TRBJ1-1 | TRBD1 | NA | TRBV14 | CASSPLGQGGTEAFF | TGTGCCAGCAGCCCGCTGGGACAGGGGGGCACTGAAGCTTTCTTT
16 | TRBJ1-6 | NA | NA | TRBV5-1 | CASSLGQTRNNSPLHF | TGCGCCAGCAGCCTCGGACAGACCAGAAATAATTCACCCCTCCACTTT
13 | TRBJ1-2 | NA | NA | TRBV29-1 | CSVAWGGRHGYTF | TGCAGCGTTGCCTGGGGGGGCCGGCATGGCTACACCTTC
17 | TRBJ1-3 | TRBD1 | NA | TRBV11-2 | CASSRTGGTSSGNTIYF | TGTGCCAGCAGCCGGACAGGGGGCACCAGCTCTGGAAACACCATATATTTT
14 | TRBJ2-2 | NA | NA | TRBV5-4 | CASSLNTNAGELFF | TGTGCCAGCAGCCTAAATACTAACGCCGGGGAGCTGTTTTTT
17 | TRBJ2-2 | TRBD2 | NA | TRBV13 | CASSLGPSGENTGELFF | TGTGCCAGCAGCTTAGGTCCTAGCGGGGAGAACACCGGGGAGCTGTTTTTT
19 | TRBJ2-7 | TRBD2 | NA | TRBV5-1 | CASSLDLTQSGGPTYEQYF | TGCGCCAGCAGCTTGGACCTAACCCAATCGGGGGGGCCCACCTACGAGCAGTACTTC
16 | TRBJ1-1 | NA | NA | TRBV6-5 | CASSYSGHDSNTEAFF | TGTGCCAGCAGTTATAGCGGCCATGACAGCAACACTGAAGCTTTCTTT
13 | TRBJ2-5 | NA | NA | TRBV19 | CASSDRGGETQYF | TGTGCCAGTAGTGACAGGGGAGGGGAGACCCAGTACTTC
15 | TRBJ1-6 | NA | NA | TRBV7-3 | CASSSPDLTRSPLHF | TGTGCCAGCAGCTCGCCAGACCTGACACGCTCACCCCTCCACTTT
16 | TRBJ1-2 | TRBD1 | NA | TRBV6-5 | CASSYSNLGQGGGYTF | TGTGCCAGCAGTTACTCGAATCTGGGACAGGGGGGTGGCTACACCTTC
13 | TRBJ1-1 | NA | NA | TRBV29-1 | CSEGTPIGTEAFF | TGCAGCGAGGGGACACCCATAGGGACTGAAGCTTTCTTT
13 | TRBJ1-1 | NA | NA | TRBV7-3 | CASSLYRNTEAFF | TGTGCCAGCAGCTTATACAGGAACACTGAAGCTTTCTTT
16 | TRBJ2-6 | NA | NA | TRBV27 | CASSFLSPSGANVLTF | TGTGCCAGCAGTTTCCTTAGCCCCTCTGGGGCCAACGTCCTGACTTTC
13 | TRBJ1-1 | TRBD1 | NA | TRBV29-1 | CSVPGTANTEAFF | TGCAGCGTTCCCGGGACAGCGAACACTGAAGCTTTCTTT
15 | TRBJ2-2 | NA | NA | TRBV19 | CASSSATVSTGELFF | TGTGCCAGTAGTAGTGCGACAGTCTCGACCGGGGAGCTGTTTTTT
17 | TRBJ1-3 | NA | medium-sized | TRBV3-1/TRBV3-2 | CASSQDSGFSSGNTIYF | TGTGCCAGCAGCCAGGACTCAGGGTTCAGCTCTGGAAACACCATATATTTT
17 | TRBJ2-7 | TRBD1 | NA | TRBV7-8 | CASSLAGGQSSIYEQYF | TGTGCCAGCAGTCTAGCAGGGGGACAGAGCTCCATCTACGAGCAGTACTTC
17 | TRBJ2-1 | TRBD2 | NA | TRBV19 | CASSPFSSGDSYNEQFF | TGTGCCAGTAGTCCATTCTCTAGCGGCGACTCCTACAATGAGCAGTTCTTC
15 | TRBJ1-2 | NA | NA | TRBV5-1 | CASSAGGAAFYGYTF | TGCGCCAGCAGCGCGGGGGGGGCCGCTTTCTATGGCTACACCTTC
14 | TRBJ1-2 | NA | NA | TRBV10-2 | CASQGAGPKNGYTF | TGCGCCAGCCAGGGAGCAGGTCCGAAGAATGGCTACACCTTC
11 | TRBJ1-1 | NA | once | TRBV28 | CASSFAGQAFF | TGTGCCAGCAGTTTTGCAGGGCAAGCTTTCTTT
13 | TRBJ1-1 | NA | once | TRBV19 | CASSIGEGLRAFF | TGTGCCAGTAGTATAGGAGAGGGTCTAAGGGCTTTCTTT
13 | TRBJ2-7 | NA | once | TRBV4-1 | CASSLGPSYEQYF | TGCGCCAGCAGCTTGGGGCCTTCCTACGAGCAGTACTTC
14 | TRBJ1-4 | TRBD1 | NA | TRBV7-2 | CASSPGQRREKLFF | TGTGCCAGCAGCCCGGGACAGCGGCGGGAAAAACTGTTTTTT
11 | TRBJ2-1 | NA | NA | TRBV7-4 | CASSLWLAQFF | TGTGCCAGCAGCTTATGGCTAGCGCAGTTCTTC
15 | TRBJ1-1 | NA | few | TRBV14 | CASSPLGGRGTEAFF | TGTGCCAGCAGCCCTCTAGGCGGGAGAGGCACTGAAGCTTTCTTT
15 | TRBJ1-2 | NA | NA | TRBV2 | CASSETGDVRYGYTF | TGTGCCAGCAGTGAAACGGGGGATGTACGGTATGGCTACACCTTC
15 | TRBJ1-1 | NA | NA | TRBV28 | CASTLGRTLNTEAFF | TGTGCCAGCACCCTAGGGCGGACATTGAACACTGAAGCTTTCTTT
13 | TRBJ1-1 | NA | few | TRBV29-1 | CSVQLTLNTEAFF | TGCAGCGTTCAACTGACTTTGAACACTGAAGCTTTCTTT
13 | TRBJ1-2 | TRBD1 | NA | TRBV11-2 | CASSGTGVDGYTF | TGTGCCAGCAGCGGGACAGGGGTGGATGGCTACACCTTC
16 | TRBJ2-7 | TRBD1 | NA | TRBV24-1 | CATSDAGQGAPGEQYF | TGTGCCACCAGCGATGCCGGACAGGGGGCGCCGGGCGAGCAGTACTTC
12 | TRBJ2-5 | NA | NA | TRBV14 | CASSPNRETQYF | TGTGCCAGCAGCCCGAACCGGGAGACCCAGTACTTC
13 | TRBJ1-3 | NA | NA | TRBV12-5 | CASGLSKDHTIYF | TGTGCTAGTGGTTTAAGTAAAGATCACACCATATATTTT
15 | TRBJ2-3 | NA | NA | TRBV15 | CATSREGAPTDTQYF | TGTGCCACCAGCAGAGAGGGGGCCCCCACAGATACGCAGTATTTT
14 | TRBJ1-5 | NA | once | TRBV9 | CASSVGVSNQPQHF | TGTGCCAGCAGCGTAGGGGTCAGTAATCAGCCCCAGCATTTT
16 | TRBJ1-2 | NA | NA | TRBV6-5 | CASSYSGGSLIYGYTF | TGTGCCAGCAGTTACTCCGGAGGGTCGTTGATATATGGCTACACCTTC
12 | TRBJ2-1 | NA | once | TRBV5-1 | CASSHTGFEQFF | TGCGCCAGCAGCCATACAGGGTTTGAGCAGTTCTTC
16 | TRBJ2-3 | TRBD2 | NA | TRBV24-1 | CATSDPLAGATDTQYF | TGTGCCACCAGTGATCCCCTAGCGGGGGCCACAGATACGCAGTATTTT
18 | TRBJ1-5 | NA | NA | TRBV4-1 | CASSRSIIRDGSNQPQHF | TGCGCCAGCAGCCGCTCTATAATTCGGGACGGGAGCAATCAGCCCCAGCATTTT
14 | TRBJ1-4 | TRBD1 | NA | TRBV7-2 | CASSLNRGNEKLFF | TGTGCCAGCAGCTTAAACAGGGGTAATGAAAAACTGTTTTTT
15 | TRBJ2-1 | TRBD1 | once | TRBV6-6 | CASSPGQGAYNEQFF | TGTGCCAGCAGCCCAGGGCAGGGGGCCTACAATGAGCAGTTCTTC
12 | TRBJ2-3 | NA | NA | TRBV3-1/TRBV3-2 | CASSLTSDTQYF | TGTGCCAGCAGCCTTACCTCAGATACGCAGTATTTT
13 | TRBJ1-2 | TRBD1 | NA | TRBV18 | CASSQGAGYGYTF | TGTGCCAGCTCACAGGGGGCAGGCTATGGCTACACCTTC
13 | TRBJ2-7 | TRBD1 | NA | TRBV6-5 | CASRRQGNYEQYF | TGTGCCAGCAGACGACAGGGGAACTACGAGCAGTACTTC
17 | TRBJ1-3 | NA | NA | TRBV11-2 | CASSPRRVGQPGNTIYF | TGTGCCAGCAGCCCCCGTCGGGTTGGGCAGCCTGGAAACACCATATATTTT
13 | TRBJ1-2 | NA | NA | TRBV19 | CASRNTGNYGYTF | TGTGCCAGTAGGAATACAGGGAACTATGGCTACACCTTC
12 | TRBJ1-2 | TRBD1 | NA | TRBV10-3 | CAIGPQGPGYTF | TGTGCCATCGGGCCACAGGGGCCTGGCTACACCTTC
14 | TRBJ1-4 | NA | NA | TRBV7-9 | CASSSGATNEKLFF | TGTGCCAGCAGCTCAGGGGCAACTAATGAAAAACTGTTTTTT
15 | TRBJ2-3 | TRBD1 | NA | TRBV5-1 | CASSLEGGSTDTQYF | TGCGCCAGCAGCTTGGAAGGGGGCAGCACAGATACGCAGTATTTT
15 | TRBJ2-1 | NA | NA | TRBV15 | CATSTSWAIYNEQFF | TGTGCCACCAGCACGTCCTGGGCTATTTACAATGAGCAGTTCTTC
10 | TRBJ1-6 | NA | NA | TRBV2 | CASVQGITHF | TGTGCCAGTGTGCAGGGAATAACCCACTTT
16 | TRBJ1-1 | TRBD1 | once | TRBV3-1/TRBV3-2 | CASSQGDRGMNTEAFF | TGTGCCAGCAGCCAAGGGGACAGGGGTATGAACACTGAAGCTTTCTTT